This T cell receptor (beta chain) originates from a study of regulatory T cells in long-lasting Graves disease. Study results and caveats: Relative to new patients (approximately 960), persistent patients exhibited greater sharing of public clonotypes (about 2,700). With a small sample size, accuracy may have been reduced.

CDR1 is MDHEN, CDR2 SYDVKM, per germline. V dropped 4 bases and J dropped 0 bases, with 7 bases sitting between them. This CDR3 is built from 13 residues. The sample's time point: persistent/refractory GD, antithyroid drugs over 5 years with positive TRAb. After RNA was extracted from PBMCs, the TCR library was made from it. The patients included were those that came from an endocrinology department in Xi'an, China. Construction of the TCR beta libraries employed iRepertoire HTBI primers in conjunction with Arm-PCR of CDR3 regions. Original handling: Overall, samples carried over 60 TRBV and around 15 TRBJ segments. TCRdb processed the multiplex PCR reads anew with MiXCR; each CDR3 protein has one entry. These V and J calls are TCRdb output, not the study's own analysis. The table lists 360,000 or so distinct CDR3 sequences, approximately 23% of them singletons. This clonotype occurred many times. Antigen specificity is unknown.

The sequences come from peripheral blood mononuclear cells (PBMCs), collected when the disease was refractory, from a patient treated with antithyroid drugs. The genes are TRBV28 and TRBJ2-7; no firm D call. This clonotype was obtained from a woman aged 40-49 years with Graves disease. The CDR3 region is CASSSPISYEQYF. For the CDR3, the DNA is TGTGCCAGCAGTTCCCCTATCTCCTACGAGCAGTACTTC.